The 30 T cell receptor beta chains given below trace back to one sample, sequenced in a study of blood T cells in healthy people across ages. Then a second PCR, running about 6 to 11 cycles, was carried out with a sample-barcoded 5' primer and a J-beta primer mix. TCRdb re-analysed the 5' RACE reads in MiXCR, keeping a single row per CDR3 protein. This sample has roughly 1,500,000 distinct CDR3 sequences, with about 32% found just once. Specimen: blood. Receptors originate from a woman between 25 and 40 years old in good health.

J is TRBJ2-1 and V is TRBV27; the match to TRBD2 covers 10 bases. The CDR3 totals 17 residues. The germline V gene has CDR1 MNHEY and CDR2 SMNVEV (reference sequence). With V trimmed by 2 bases and J by 5 bases, 9 bases remained unmatched. The CDR3 is CASSLVAGLAVNNEQFF. CDR3 nucleotide sequence: TGTGCCAGCAGTTTAGTCGCAGGACTAGCGGTGAACAATGAGCAGTTCTTC.

This clonotype was seen a few times. This sequence joins TRBV4-2 and TRBJ1-5, with 11 bases aligning to TRBD1. V was pared by 2 bases and J by 7 bases, with 7 bases of the junction left unmatched. The germline V gene encodes CDR1 LGHNA and CDR2 YNFKEQ. The CDR3 is 16 amino acids. CDR3 region: CASSQTPGQGEQPQHF. The CDR3 DNA reads TGTGCCAGCAGCCAAACTCCGGGACAGGGGGAACAGCCCCAGCATTTT.

The chain is built from TRBV30 and TRBJ2-1, with D possibly being TRBD1 (5 bases). The germline V and J ends were trimmed by 5 bases and 0 bases, with 11 bases remaining between them. CDR3 length: 14 residues. CDR1 is GTSNPN, CDR2 SVGIG, per germline (reference sequence). The CDR3 loop reads CAWGQGYSYNEQFF. DNA for the CDR3: TGTGCCTGGGGCCAGGGTTACTCCTACAATGAGCAGTTCTTC.

This clonotype was found a few times. The gene calls are TRBV2 and TRBJ2-1; TRBD2 aligns across 9 bases. The CDR3 loop spans 16 amino acids. CDR1 and CDR2 from the germline V gene are SNHLY and FYNNEI. Germline trimming cut 2 bases from V and 5 bases from J; bases unmatched to any gene: 7. The CDR3 sequence: CASSEFLAGGDNEQFF. The DNA for the CDR3 is TGTGCCAGCAGTGAATTTCTTGCGGGAGGGGACAATGAGCAGTTCTTC.

This clonotype came up a few times. The chain recombines TRBV20-1 with TRBJ2-7, with 8 bases matching TRBD1. The length of the CDR3 is 14 residues. Trimming took 5 bases from V and 1 from J; bases not matched to a gene: 7. Looked up from germline, CDR1 is DFQATT and CDR2 is SNEGSKA (reference sequence). CDR3 amino acids: CSAGQTGVSYEQYF. DNA for the CDR3: TGCAGTGCTGGGCAGACAGGGGTTTCCTACGAGCAGTACTTC.

Concerning this clonotype: At one of its ends the junction is not consistent with the germline gene, which may arise from a read error. The chain carries TRBV7-2 and TRBJ2-6; a possible D gene is TRBD1 (5 bases). There are 15 residues in the CDR3. In germline, CDR1 is SGHTA, CDR2 FQGNSA. The CDR3 bases are TGTGCCAGCAGCTTAAGGGGCACTGGGGCCAGCGTCCGGACTTTC. It encodes CASSLRGTGASVRTF.

This clonotype was observed a handful of times. The rearrangement links TRBV30 to TRBJ2-2, with unresolved D. The CDR3 contains 13 residues. Trimming shortened V by 2 bases and J by 7 bases, and 11 bases separated the two germline ends. The germline gives CDR1 GTSNPN, CDR2 SVGIG (reference sequence). CDR3 loop: CAWSRELDGELFF. The CDR3 bases are TGTGCCTGGAGTAGAGAGTTAGACGGGGAGCTGTTTTTT.

The V and J genes are TRBV20-1 and TRBJ2-7; a possible D gene is TRBD2 (6 bases). Trimming took off 2 bases at V and 3 bases at J, with 11 bases between the two ends. The CDR3 sequence is 13 residues long. Per the germline V gene, CDR1 is DFQATT and CDR2 is SNEGSKA (reference sequence). The CDR3 here is CSARLAPFYEQYF. The CDR3 DNA sequence: TGCAGTGCTAGACTAGCGCCCTTCTACGAGCAGTACTTC.

This clonotype came up a few times. The chain is built from TRBV30 and TRBJ2-7; TRBD2 aligns across 9 bases. The CDR3 runs to 13 residues. In germline, CDR1 is GTSNPN, CDR2 SVGIG (reference sequence). The J segment lost 5 bases and the V segment lost 2 bases, leaving 4 bases of the junction unmatched. CDR3 sequence (DNA): TGTGCCTGGAGTCGGGGACTAGCAAACGAGCAGTACTTC. Residues: CAWSRGLANEQYF.

The chain recombines TRBV3-1 with TRBJ2-1; 7 bases align to TRBD2. With 0 bases clipped from V and 8 bases from J, the junction kept 10 bases outside the gene matches. The germline V gene has CDR1 LGHDT and CDR2 YNNKEL (reference sequence). The CDR3 loop spans 16 amino acids. CDR3 residues: CASSQELQREGDEQFF. CDR3 bases: TGTGCCAGCAGCCAAGAACTCCAGCGGGAAGGGGATGAGCAGTTCTTC.

The chain joins TRBV29-1 to TRBJ1-1; the match to TRBD1 covers 9 bases. V dropped 6 bases and J dropped 5; count of bases not matched to a gene: 10. Looked up from germline, CDR1 is SQVTM and CDR2 is ANQGSEA. This CDR3 has 14 residues. The CDR3 bases are TGCAGCGTCGGGGAACAGGGGGCGCGAACTGAAGCTTTCTTT. Its protein is CSVGEQGARTEAFF.

A single count supports this clonotype. This chain links TRBV9 with TRBJ2-5; D may be TRBD2 (5 bases). The closer fit of TRBJ2-7 to the DNA end suggests the J call may be wrong. The V gene's germline CDR1 is SGDLS and CDR2 YYNGEE. The CDR3 length is 14 residues. CDR3 bases: TGTGCCAGCAGCGTAGGGCGCGAGGGCAACGAGCAGTACTTC. Its protein is CASSVGREGNEQYF.

In this sample, this clonotype turned up a few times. A read error may produce the germline difference seen at one junction end. The rearrangement uses TRBV4-1 and TRBJ2-3; 7 bases fit TRBD1. This CDR3 contains 14 residues. Germline CDR1 reads MGHRA; CDR2 reads YSYEKL. The CDR3 region is CASSQDKGADMQYF. In DNA form, the CDR3 reads TGCGCCAGCAGCCAAGATAAGGGGGCAGATATGCAGTATTTT.

This clonotype was observed at least ten times. The CDR3 DNA sequence: TGTGCCAGCGTAGCCCTAGCGGGGGACAATGAGCAGTTCTTC. As protein: CASVALAGDNEQFF. The gene calls are TRBV6-6 and TRBJ2-1; 10 bases line up with TRBD2. Trimming took 8 bases from V and 5 from J; bases not matched to a gene: 6. The germline gives CDR1 MNHNY, CDR2 SVGAGI (reference sequence). This CDR3 is built from 14 residues.

Notes on this clonotype: A read error is possible here, since a much larger clone lies one base away. The CDR3 is CASSPDPTPICEQYF. In nucleotides, the CDR3 is TGTGCCAGCAGCCCCGACCCTACACCCATCTGCGAGCAGTACTTC. The gene calls are TRBV5-4 and TRBJ2-5; D is ambiguous. Gene TRBJ2-7 matches the end of the DNA better, so the J call may be wrong. CDR3 length: 15 amino acids. CDR1 is SGHNT and CDR2 is YYREEE in the germline V gene (reference sequence).

This clonotype showed up just a few times. The chain links TRBV29-1 to TRBJ1-1, with D uncertain. V was trimmed by 2 bases and J by 2 bases, leaving 9 bases between them. This CDR3 is built from 13 residues. CDR1 is SQVTM, CDR2 ANQGSEA, per germline. This CDR3 is CSVERRINTEAFF. In nucleotides, the CDR3 is TGCAGCGTTGAACGGAGAATCAACACTGAAGCTTTCTTT.

The chain employs TRBV9 and TRBJ1-2, with 8 positions matching TRBD1. V dropped 4 bases and J dropped 7; count of bases not matched to a gene: 9. This CDR3 has 14 residues. Germline-derived CDR1 and CDR2 are SGDLS and YYNGEE. In nucleotides, the CDR3 is TGTGCCAGCAGCCCCCGGGACAGGTGGGGTGGCTACACCTTC. Residues: CASSPRDRWGGYTF.

This clonotype came up a few times. V gene TRBV12-3 or TRBV12-4 combines with J gene TRBJ2-7; TRBD2 matches at 9 bases. The CDR3 extends over 15 amino acids. Trimming at V came to 3 bases and at J to 2 bases, leaving 5 bases not matched to a gene. CDR3 in DNA: TGTGCCAGCAGTTTCACAGCGGGAGGCCCCTACGAGCAGTACTTC. This translates into CASSFTAGGPYEQYF.

This sequence joins TRBV25-1 and TRBJ2-5; 7 nucleotides agree with TRBD1. The J call may not be correct, given that the DNA end is closer to TRBJ2-7. This CDR3 spans 16 amino acids. Germline values: CDR1 MGHDK, CDR2 SYGVNS. In nucleotides, the CDR3 is TGTGCCAGCAGTGGGAGGACAGGTCCCAAAATCTACGAGCAGTACTTC. Its protein is CASSGRTGPKIYEQYF.

The chain carries TRBV28 and TRBJ2-6; the D is unclear. Germline V lookup: CDR1 MDHEN, CDR2 SYDVKM. Trimming left V 7 bases short and J 4 bases short, with 8 bases between. This CDR3 comprises 13 residues. The CDR3 DNA reads as TGTGCCAGCACTAAGGTGGGGGCCAACGTCCTGACTTTC. Translated, it gives CASTKVGANVLTF.

This clonotype has more than one count but fewer than ten. At one end the junction does not follow the germline gene, possibly because of a read error. V gene TRBV6-1 combines with J gene TRBJ2-5; D gene ambiguous. Germline CDR1 MNHNS, CDR2 SASEGT. This CDR3 comprises 11 residues. The CDR3 region has the DNA TGTGCCAGCCGCATGCAAGGGACCCAGTACTTC. It encodes CASRMQGTQYF.

V gene TRBV20-1 combines with J gene TRBJ2-3; no clear D. There are 14 residues in the CDR3. V was clipped by 1 base and J by 2 bases, with 10 bases between them. Per the germline V gene, CDR1 is DFQATT and CDR2 is SNEGSKA (reference sequence). CDR3 region: CSARGVRFTDTQYF. The CDR3 bases are TGCAGTGCTAGAGGGGTGCGGTTCACAGATACGCAGTATTTT.

This clonotype was found a few times. The chain uses TRBV7-2 and TRBJ1-5; 9 positions agree with TRBD1. The CDR3 is made up of 19 amino acids. The V segment lost 5 bases and the J segment 6 bases; nucleotides outside the gene matches: 20. Germline V gene lookup returns CDR1 SGHTA and CDR2 FQGNSA. CDR3 DNA: TGTGCCAGCAGCATACCGCTGGGACAGGGCCAGGGAAAGGGTCAGCCCCAGCATTTT. Translated, it gives CASSIPLGQGQGKGQPQHF.

Comments on this clonotype: A much bigger clone sits one base away, suggesting this may be a read error. This chain uses TRBV29-1 with TRBJ2-7; D possibly matches TRBD1 or TRBD2 (5 bases each). Germline-derived CDR1 and CDR2 are SQVTM and ANQGSEA. The V gene lost 2 bases and the J gene lost 4 bases, with 12 bases spanning the gap. This CDR3 spans 13 amino acids. DNA for the CDR3: TGCAGCGTTGAACGCCGGGACGCGTACGAGCAGTACTTC. This translates into CSVERRDAYEQYF.

This clonotype was counted at least ten times. V usage is TRBV29-1 and J usage is TRBJ2-1; D tentatively reads TRBD1 or TRBD2 (6 bases each). V lost 1 base, J lost 3 bases, and 16 bases lay in between. This CDR3 region has 16 residues. The germline CDR1 and CDR2 sequences are SQVTM and ANQGSEA. The CDR3 here is CSVEGDVGGHYNEQFF. As DNA, the CDR3 is TGCAGCGTTGAAGGTGACGTGGGGGGACACTACAATGAGCAGTTCTTC.

The chain links TRBV10-3 to TRBJ1-2; 7 positions agree with TRBD1. This CDR3 has 11 residues. Germline-derived CDR1 and CDR2 are ENHRY and SYGVKD. J gave up 7 bases and V 7 bases, and 3 bases lay outside the gene matches. The CDR3 loop reads CAITTGSGYTF. The CDR3 DNA sequence: TGTGCCATCACGACAGGGTCTGGCTACACCTTC.

This clonotype was detected once. The CDR3 loop is CASSSTNRNNEQFF. The CDR3 nucleotides are TGTGCCAGCAGCTCGACCAACCGTAACAATGAGCAGTTCTTC. The J gene is TRBJ2-1, the V gene TRBV2; D not resolved. The V and J ends lost 6 bases and 5 bases respectively, with 14 bases between them. The CDR3 is made up of 14 amino acids. CDR1 and CDR2 (germline): SNHLY, FYNNEI. Based on the CDR3 plus reference TRBV2 and TRBJ2-1, the full variable domain is EPEVTQTPSHQVTQMGQEVILRCVPISNHLYFYWYRQILGQKVEFLVSFYNNEISEKSEIFDDQFSVERPDGSNFTLKIRSTKLEDSAMYFCASSSTNRNNEQFFGPGTRLTVL.

A remark on this clonotype: A much more abundant neighbour one base away suggests this may be a read error. The chain uses TRBV10-3 and TRBJ2-7; unclear D gene. This CDR3 has 13 amino acids. The V end was cut by 8 bases, the J end by 1 base, with 12 bases between. The germline CDR1 and CDR2 sequences are ENHRY and SYGVKD. CDR3 sequence reads: CAILDGGSYEQYF. CDR3 nucleotides: TGTGCCATCCTGGACGGTGGTTCCTACGAGCAGTACTTC.

The sample holds a few counts of this clonotype. This chain connects TRBV30 to TRBJ2-3, with a tentative D call TRBD2 (6 bases). V was shortened by 1 base and J by 0 bases, with 14 bases between the two germline ends. The germline gives CDR1 GTSNPN, CDR2 SVGIG (reference sequence). The CDR3 runs 16 residues. The CDR3 region is CAWSATGTLSTDTQYF. The CDR3, as DNA: TGTGCCTGGAGTGCTACCGGGACTTTAAGCACAGATACGCAGTATTTT.

This clonotype was seen ten or more times. CDR3 bases: TGTGCCAGCAGCCAAGATATCCCGCAACTAGCGGGAGCTGAGCAGTTCTTC. Protein: CASSQDIPQLAGAEQFF. This chain joins TRBV4-2 and TRBJ2-1; TRBD2 agrees at 11 bases. The germline CDR1 and CDR2 sequences are LGHNA and YNFKEQ. The CDR3 extends over 17 amino acids. With 0 bases clipped from V and 9 bases from J, the junction kept 10 bases outside the gene matches.